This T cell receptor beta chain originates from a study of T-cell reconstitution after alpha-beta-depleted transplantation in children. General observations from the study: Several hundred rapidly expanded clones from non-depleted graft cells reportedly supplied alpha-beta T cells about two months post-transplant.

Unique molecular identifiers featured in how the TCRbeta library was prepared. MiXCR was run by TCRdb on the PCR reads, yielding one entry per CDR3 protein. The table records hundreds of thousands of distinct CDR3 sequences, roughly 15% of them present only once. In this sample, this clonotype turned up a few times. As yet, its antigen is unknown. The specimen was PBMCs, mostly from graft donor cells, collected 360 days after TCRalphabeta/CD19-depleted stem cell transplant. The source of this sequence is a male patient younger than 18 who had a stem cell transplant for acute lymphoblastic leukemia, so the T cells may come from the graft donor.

The CDR3 DNA reads TGCGCCAGCAGCTTCAGGGGAGTAGCCTATGGCTACACCTTC. Its translation is CASSFRGVAYGYTF. The rearrangement links TRBV5-1 to TRBJ1-2; D possibly corresponds to TRBD1 (6 bases). The CDR3 is 14 amino acids. V was pared by 2 bases and J by 4 bases, with 12 bases between. Germline lookup yields CDR1 SGHRS and CDR2 YFSETQ.